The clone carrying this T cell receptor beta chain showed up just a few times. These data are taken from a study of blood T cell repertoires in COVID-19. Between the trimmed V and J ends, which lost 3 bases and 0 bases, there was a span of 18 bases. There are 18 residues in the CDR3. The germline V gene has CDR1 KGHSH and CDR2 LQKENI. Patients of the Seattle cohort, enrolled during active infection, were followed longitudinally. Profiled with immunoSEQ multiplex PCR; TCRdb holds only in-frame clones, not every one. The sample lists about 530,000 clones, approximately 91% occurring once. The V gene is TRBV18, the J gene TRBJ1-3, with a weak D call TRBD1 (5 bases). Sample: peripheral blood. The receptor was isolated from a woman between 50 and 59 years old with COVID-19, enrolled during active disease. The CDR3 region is CASSPSRDSAYSGNTIYF. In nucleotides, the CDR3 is TGTGCCAGCTCACCCTCTCGGGACTCTGCGTACTCTGGAAACACCATATATTTT.